This is a list of T cell receptor beta chains from one sample in a study of human T cells and chemical hapten exposure. TCRdb reprocessed the RACE reads with MiXCR, giving one entry per CDR3 protein. This table has some 91,000 distinct CDR3 sequences, roughly 12% appearing once. The starting material was whole blood, obtained in connection with sensitization to the hapten diphenylcyclopropenone (DPC). These receptors were collected from a woman in her forties with alopecia areata. Some clones in this sample may be carry-over from other donors' samples. The conserved cysteine and the conserved F or W are not part of the CDR3 here. The D gene is left open where the match is weak.

D: NA; J: TRBJ2-7; V: TRBV7-8; CDR3: ASSSSQVPAYEQY
D: NA; J: TRBJ2-6; V: TRBV5-6; CDR3: ASSRDGAGANVLT
D: TRBD2; J: TRBJ2-1; V: TRBV20-1; CDR3: SASPRTGGFGNEQF
D: NA; J: TRBJ1-5; V: TRBV2; CDR3: ASSGGFPPAWPQH
D: TRBD1; J: TRBJ2-7; V: TRBV28; CDR3: ASSLKGATYEQY
D: TRBD1; J: TRBJ2-6; V: TRBV12-3/TRBV12-4; CDR3: ASTPRTGPSGANVLT
D: TRBD1; J: TRBJ2-1; V: TRBV28; CDR3: ASRDRVPFYNEQF
D: NA; J: TRBJ2-7; V: TRBV7-9; CDR3: ASSLLWGKAEQY
D: NA; J: TRBJ1-1; V: TRBV28; CDR3: ASSSPPTAF
D: NA; J: TRBJ1-3; V: TRBV7-9; CDR3: ASSAGLSGNTIY
D: NA; J: TRBJ1-5; V: TRBV24-1; CDR3: ATSDRRASTQH
D: TRBD2; J: TRBJ2-5; V: TRBV14; CDR3: ASSQVWGGQETQY
D: NA; J: TRBJ1-1; V: TRBV11-2; CDR3: ASSLREDTEAF
D: NA; J: TRBJ2-3; V: TRBV10-3; CDR3: AHILQTDTQY
D: NA; J: TRBJ2-3; V: TRBV7-8; CDR3: ASSSGFPDTQY
D: NA; J: TRBJ2-5; V: TRBV20-1; CDR3: SAPRGTQETQY
D: NA; J: TRBJ2-7; V: TRBV11-2; CDR3: ASSREGYEQY
D: NA; J: TRBJ2-1; V: TRBV4-2; CDR3: ASSQEIGVYNEQF
D: NA; J: TRBJ2-6; V: TRBV29-1; CDR3: SVDWGDNVLT
D: NA; J: TRBJ1-5; V: TRBV4-3; CDR3: ASSQGYRQPQH
D: NA; J: TRBJ2-2; V: TRBV6-1; CDR3: ASRVGSTGELF
D: NA; J: TRBJ2-2; V: TRBV29-1; CDR3: SVDVGGANTGELF
D: NA; J: TRBJ1-1; V: TRBV18; CDR3: ASSPVGTMNTEAF
D: TRBD1; J: TRBJ2-3; V: TRBV20-1; CDR3: SAPDRADTQY
D: NA; J: TRBJ2-7; V: TRBV20-1; CDR3: SAAFIYEQY
D: NA; J: TRBJ2-5; V: TRBV12-3/TRBV12-4; CDR3: ASSLWSPETQY
D: NA; J: TRBJ2-7; V: TRBV28; CDR3: ASSLAVPPEQY
D: TRBD2; J: TRBJ2-7; V: TRBV18; CDR3: ASSPTSGNHEQY
D: NA; J: TRBJ1-5; V: TRBV25-1; CDR3: ASSELGDRFSNQPQH
D: NA; J: TRBJ1-5; V: TRBV21-1; CDR3: ASSKPDRTAGNQPQH
D: NA; J: TRBJ2-1; V: TRBV11-3; CDR3: ASSFQAGSSYNEQF
D: TRBD1; J: TRBJ1-1; V: TRBV5-3; CDR3: ARSGHRRNRGLNTEAF
D: TRBD2; J: TRBJ2-2; V: TRBV28; CDR3: ASTTGGGGTGELF
D: NA; J: TRBJ2-7; V: TRBV4-2; CDR3: ASSQAETPAYEQY
D: TRBD1; J: TRBJ1-1; V: TRBV5-1; CDR3: ASSYQDRAPEAF
D: NA; J: TRBJ2-7; V: TRBV9; CDR3: ASSSRGQGGYEQY
D: NA; J: TRBJ1-1; V: TRBV6-5; CDR3: ASSSPTANTEAF
D: NA; J: TRBJ2-5; V: TRBV5-1; CDR3: ASSLNSQSQETQY
D: NA; J: TRBJ1-1; V: TRBV20-1; CDR3: SARKAVNTEAF
D: TRBD2; J: TRBJ2-2; V: TRBV12-3/TRBV12-4; CDR3: ASSPDRSGMRHTGELF
D: NA; J: TRBJ2-6; V: TRBV29-1; CDR3: SVEGARGVGANVLT
D: NA; J: TRBJ1-1; V: TRBV11-2; CDR3: ASSLVWVSSEAF
D: NA; J: TRBJ2-7; V: TRBV12-3/TRBV12-4; CDR3: ASSYDTGWGEQY
D: NA; J: TRBJ2-7; V: TRBV3-1; CDR3: ASSRAGTGVGEQY
D: NA; J: TRBJ1-3; V: TRBV9; CDR3: ASSVVGDTIY
D: NA; J: TRBJ2-1; V: TRBV28; CDR3: ASSRGRQEEQF
D: NA; J: TRBJ2-3; V: TRBV7-8; CDR3: ASSSRLGTTDTQY
D: NA; J: TRBJ2-1; V: TRBV29-1; CDR3: SVATWGSYNEQF
D: TRBD2; J: TRBJ2-3; V: TRBV20-1; CDR3: SAGTSAGADTQY
D: NA; J: TRBJ2-7; V: TRBV20-1; CDR3: SARDMGGSYEQY
D: TRBD1; J: TRBJ2-2; V: TRBV29-1; CDR3: SAGTGAGELF